The 16 T cell receptor beta chains listed next were all sequenced from one sample in a study of identical twins. One entry per CDR3 protein, called by TCRdb with MiXCR from the 5' RACE reads. Of fewer than 500,000 distinct CDR3 sequences listed, 20% to 30% are singletons. These data were likewise used in another study, on T cells expressing NK-cell markers.

Source material: CD4+ T cells sorted from blood. The receptor source for this set is a woman younger than 35 in good health.

This clonotype has just a few counts. J is TRBJ2-7 and V is TRBV14; a weak D match, TRBD1 (6 bases). This CDR3 spans 14 amino acids. Germline CDR1 and CDR2: SGHDN and FVKESK. V was pared by 4 bases and J by 3 bases, with 13 bases between. DNA for the CDR3: TGTGCCAGCAGCCCACCAGGGGCTGGCTACGAGCAGTACTTC. This encodes CASSPPGAGYEQYF.

The V gene is TRBV18, the J gene TRBJ2-7; 7 nucleotides align to TRBD1. The CDR3 length is 16 residues. The germline V gene encodes CDR1 KGHSH and CDR2 LQKENI. The J segment lost 3 bases and the V segment lost 3 bases, leaving 11 bases of the junction unmatched. The DNA for the CDR3 is TGTGCCAGCTCACCCTTCGGCAGGGGGACAGACTACGAGCAGTACTTC. It yields the protein CASSPFGRGTDYEQYF. Based on the CDR3 plus reference TRBV18 and TRBJ2-7, the full variable domain is NAGVMQNPRHLVRRRGQEARLRCSPMKGHSHVYWYRQLPEEGLKFMVYLQKENIIDESGMPKERFSAEFPKEGPSILRIQQVVRGDSAAYFCASSPFGRGTDYEQYFGPGTRLTVT.

This clonotype was counted between two and nine times. This rearrangement joins TRBV7-2 to TRBJ2-5, with D perhaps matching TRBD1 (6 bases). Germline values: CDR1 SGHTA, CDR2 FQGNSA. The CDR3 totals 13 residues. Deletions cut 6 bases from V and 4 bases from J, with 12 bases between. The CDR3, as DNA: TGTGCCAGCAGGACAGGAGGTTCAGAGACCCAGTACTTC. Amino acids: CASRTGGSETQYF.

This chain uses TRBV3-1 with TRBJ1-1; unclear D gene. Trimming took off 4 bases at V and 4 bases at J, with 10 bases between the two ends. CDR1 and CDR2 from the germline V gene are LGHDT and YNNKEL (reference sequence). The CDR3 has 13 residues. The CDR3 reads CASSLQFSTEAFF. The CDR3 nucleotides are TGTGCCAGCAGCCTCCAGTTCAGCACTGAAGCTTTCTTT.

This clonotype appeared a few times. V is TRBV6-1 and J is TRBJ1-6; D is possibly TRBD1 (6 bases). Germline assignment: CDR1 MNHNS and CDR2 SASEGT. The germline V and J ends were trimmed by 6 bases and 6 bases, with 9 bases remaining between them. CDR3 length equals 13 residues. The DNA for the CDR3 is TGTGCCAGCAGACAGGGCTTTAATTCACCCCTCCACTTT. Translation gives CASRQGFNSPLHF.

This clonotype came up a few times. The rearrangement links TRBV20-1 to TRBJ2-7; 12 nucleotides agree with TRBD1. The CDR3 contains 13 residues. CDR1 is DFQATT, CDR2 SNEGSKA, per germline (reference sequence). The V segment lost 6 bases and the J segment 5 bases; nucleotides outside the gene matches: 5. CDR3 sequence: CSAPGQGAHEQYF. DNA for the CDR3: TGCAGTGCCCCGGGACAGGGGGCTCACGAGCAGTACTTC.

This chain joins TRBV29-1 and TRBJ2-3, with D perhaps matching TRBD2 (6 bases). The CDR3 covers 13 residues. Deletions cut 2 bases from V and 2 bases from J, with 8 bases between. CDR1 SQVTM and CDR2 ANQGSEA come from the germline V gene. CDR3 loop: CSVETSHTDTQYF. DNA of the CDR3: TGCAGCGTTGAAACTAGCCACACAGATACGCAGTATTTT.

The chain combines TRBV5-4 with TRBJ2-1; D possibly corresponds to TRBD1 (6 bases). With 10 bases removed from V and 9 bases from J, the gap between germline ends came to 23 bases. The CDR3 is 14 amino acids. Germline CDR1 and CDR2: SGHNT and YYREEE (reference sequence). The CDR3, as DNA: TGTGCCTCCTGGGGGCGGGCTTGGTTGGGTGAGCAGTTCTTC. Its translation: CASWGRAWLGEQFF.

The gene calls are TRBV2 and TRBJ2-4, with 7 bases fitting TRBD2. Germline values: CDR1 SNHLY, CDR2 FYNNEI. This CDR3 has 13 residues. V shed 1 base and J 13 bases; nucleotides not matched to a gene: 7. CDR3 sequence: CASSEGTSFGQYF. CDR3 sequence (DNA): TGTGCCAGCAGTGAAGGGACTAGTTTTGGGCAGTACTTC. Complete variable domain (other parts from reference TRBV2 and TRBJ2-4): EPEVTQTPSHQVTQMGQEVILRCVPISNHLYFYWYRQILGQKVEFLVSFYNNEISEKSEIFDDQFSVERPDGSNFTLKIRSTKLEDSAMYFCASSEGTSFGQYFGAGTRLSVL.

The rearrangement links TRBV6-1 to TRBJ2-5; a possible D gene is TRBD2 (6 bases). Deletions cut 5 bases from V and 4 bases from J, with 14 bases between. Germline CDR1 and CDR2: MNHNS and SASEGT. The CDR3 spans 14 residues. The CDR3: CASSPGRSLETQYF. The CDR3 DNA sequence: TGTGCCAGCAGTCCAGGGAGGAGCCTAGAGACCCAGTACTTC.

V usage is TRBV12-3 or TRBV12-4 and J usage is TRBJ1-2, with D tentatively TRBD1 (6 bases). The length of the CDR3 is 13 residues. V was clipped by 7 bases and J by 8 bases, with 17 bases between them. This chain's CDR3 is CASTSAGAGGYTF. The CDR3 DNA reads TGTGCCAGCACCTCCGCAGGGGCTGGGGGCTACACCTTC.

J is TRBJ2-2 and V is TRBV9, with no clear D. Germline CDR1 and CDR2: SGDLS and YYNGEE. Trimming cost V 4 bases and J 5 bases, with 9 bases left between them. CDR3 length equals 13 residues. The CDR3 region is CASSSQSTGELFF. In nucleotides, the CDR3 is TGTGCCAGCAGCTCCCAATCTACCGGGGAGCTGTTTTTT.

CDR3 nucleotide sequence: TGCAGTGCTAGAGAAGGACGGAACTCTTACAATGAGCAGTTCTTC. Residues: CSAREGRNSYNEQFF. The V call is TRBV20-1, the J call TRBJ2-1; D gene ambiguous. Per germline, CDR1 DFQATT and CDR2 SNEGSKA (reference sequence). V was clipped by 0 bases and J by 4 bases, with 13 bases between them. This CDR3 has 15 amino acids.

This clonotype was counted at least ten times. The chain's CDR3 is CASSDDSLLSGNTIYF. CDR3 DNA sequence: TGTGCCAGCAGCGACGACAGTCTGCTCTCTGGAAACACCATATATTTT. The rearrangement uses TRBV12-3 or TRBV12-4 and TRBJ1-3; tentative D call: TRBD1 (5 bases). Trimming removed 6 bases at V and 0 bases at J, with 15 bases between. The CDR3 runs to 16 residues.

The chain recombines TRBV5-5 with TRBJ2-7; 7 nucleotides match TRBD1. CDR3 size: 15 residues. CDR1 and CDR2 from the germline V gene are SGHKS and YYEKEE (reference sequence). V lost 0 bases and J lost 2; bases outside the gene matches: 5. CDR3: CASSLVGTETYEQYF. The CDR3 bases are TGTGCCAGCAGCTTGGTGGGGACAGAAACCTACGAGCAGTACTTC.

The chain recombines TRBV5-1 with TRBJ1-2, with 8 nucleotides matching TRBD1. From germline, CDR1 is SGHRS and CDR2 YFSETQ. This CDR3 is 13 amino acids long. V was pared by 5 bases and J by 4 bases, with 4 bases of the junction left unmatched. CDR3 loop: CASSRQGTYGYTF. The CDR3 region has the DNA TGCGCCAGCAGTCGACAGGGGACCTATGGCTACACCTTC. The full variable domain, rest sourced from reference TRBV5-1 and TRBJ1-2, is KAGVTQTPRYLIKTRGQQVTLSCSPISGHRSVSWYQQTPGQGLQFLFEYFSETQRNKGNFPGRFSGRQFSNSRSEMNVSTLELGDSALYLCASSRQGTYGYTFGSGTRLTVV.